A selection of T cell receptor beta chains follows, all from one sample in a study of CD4 T cells in relation to SARS-CoV-2 and coronaviruses. The data were produced by immunoSEQ multiplex PCR, yet TCRdb's version contains in-frame clones alone and is incomplete. The table lists tens of thousands of clones, about 80% of them singletons. These TCRs are of unknown antigen specificity. The material sequenced was CD4+ T cells from PBMCs, cultured in vitro. Receptors were obtained from a human donor in good health. Both conserved end residues are part of each CDR3. The D gene is left open where the match is weak. The listing skips clone size in some rows; elsewhere it reads once, few, many or a size class.

V	size	J	D	length	DNA	CDR3
TRBV11-2	.	TRBJ1-1	.	15	TGTGCCAGCAGCCCCACGGGGTGGAGGAACACTGAAGCTTTCTTT	CASSPTGWRNTEAFF
TRBV19	once	TRBJ2-2	TRBD2	15	TGTGCCAGTATGGGACTAGCGGCCAACACCGGGGAGCTGTTTTTT	CASMGLAANTGELFF
TRBV7-9	.	TRBJ2-1	.	18	TGTGCCAGCAGCATTGATCTTGGCGGGGTCTCCATCTACAATGAGCAGTTCTTC	CASSIDLGGVSIYNEQFF
TRBV11-3	.	TRBJ2-1	TRBD2	17	TGTGCCAGCAGCTTTCTCGGGACTGGGGGGGTCCACAATGAGCAGTTCTTC	CASSFLGTGGVHNEQFF
TRBV24-1	few	TRBJ2-7	TRBD2	15	TGTGCCACCAGTGATCCTAGCGGGAGTCGCGACGAGCAGTACTTC	CATSDPSGSRDEQYF
TRBV7-9	.	TRBJ1-1	.	15	TGTGCCAGCAGCTTAGGGCGGGTTTGGGACACTGAAGCTTTCTTT	CASSLGRVWDTEAFF
TRBV7-8	.	TRBJ2-1	.	15	TGTGCCAGCAGCTCCCCTCCCAGCTCCTACAATGAGCAGTTCTTC	CASSSPPSSYNEQFF
TRBV7-3	.	TRBJ1-2	.	13	TGTGCCAGCAGCTTAGAGGAGTTTCGGGGCTACACCTTC	CASSLEEFRGYTF
TRBV5-1	.	TRBJ2-3	TRBD2	15	TGCGCCAGCAGCTTGCGCGGGAGTAGCACAGATACGCAGTATTTT	CASSLRGSSTDTQYF
TRBV5-1	.	TRBJ2-5	.	13	TGCGCCAGCAGCTCCGGACTGAGCGAGACCCAGTACTTC	CASSSGLSETQYF
TRBV6-1	once	TRBJ2-3	.	14	TGTGCCAGCAGTGAAACTTTAGGCACAGATACGCAGTATTTT	CASSETLGTDTQYF
TRBV24-1	.	TRBJ1-4	.	14	TGTGCCACCAGTGATTTGTCCAGCGGTGAAAAACTGTTTTTT	CATSDLSSGEKLFF
TRBV2	few	TRBJ2-5	.	13	TGTGCCAGCAGTGAAGGGCTAGGGGAGACCCAGTACTTC	CASSEGLGETQYF
TRBV3-1/TRBV3-2	once	TRBJ2-3	TRBD2	17	TGTGCCAGCAGCCAACCCCGACTAGCGGGAGGGCCTAATACGCAGTATTTT	CASSQPRLAGGPNTQYF
TRBV28	.	TRBJ1-5	.	14	TGTGCCAGCAGTTTCCCACTTAACAATCAGCCCCAGCATTTT	CASSFPLNNQPQHF
TRBV28	.	TRBJ2-7	TRBD2	14	TGTGCCAGCAGCCCGGGACTAGTCTCCTACGAGCAGTACTTC	CASSPGLVSYEQYF
TRBV5-4	.	TRBJ2-3	TRBD1	15	TGTGCCAGCAGCGCCTACAGGGGTTCGACAGATACGCAGTATTTT	CASSAYRGSTDTQYF
TRBV24-1	.	TRBJ1-2	.	14	TGTGCCACCAGTGGACGTACAGGAGACTATGGCTACACCTTC	CATSGRTGDYGYTF
TRBV18	.	TRBJ1-1	.	16	TGTGCCAGCTCACCACGAAACAGTCCCGGGAACACTGAAGCTTTCTTT	CASSPRNSPGNTEAFF
TRBV4-1	.	TRBJ1-1	TRBD1	17	TGCGCCAGCAGCCCTGGGCCAAAGGGACAGGGGTTTCGTGAAGCTTTCTTT	CASSPGPKGQGFREAFF
TRBV7-9	few	TRBJ2-1	TRBD2	14	TGTGCCAGCAGCTTGGCGGGAGTATTGAATGAGCAGTTCTTC	CASSLAGVLNEQFF
TRBV10-3	.	TRBJ2-3	.	13	TGTGCGATTGGGACTCCGGGGGCAGATACGCAGTATTTT	CAIGTPGADTQYF
TRBV3-1/TRBV3-2	.	TRBJ2-1	.	14	TGTGCCAGCAGCCAAGATTCGAGGAGGAATGAGCAGTTCTTC	CASSQDSRRNEQFF
TRBV7-2	.	TRBJ2-2	.	15	TGTGCCAGCAGCTTGCATAGGGCGAACACCGGGGAGCTGTTTTTT	CASSLHRANTGELFF
TRBV6-5	.	TRBJ2-5	.	15	TGTGCCAGCAGTACCGGAGCGGTAGAGTGGGAGACCCAGTACTTC	CASSTGAVEWETQYF
TRBV5-1	once	TRBJ1-1	TRBD1	17	TGCGCCAGCAGCTTGGAGCCAGGGGGTGTTGAGAACACTGAAGCTTTCTTT	CASSLEPGGVENTEAFF
TRBV12-5	.	TRBJ1-5	.	13	TGTGCTAGTGCCCGGGACAGCAATCAGCCCCAGCATTTT	CASARDSNQPQHF
TRBV3-1/TRBV3-2	once	TRBJ1-5	TRBD1	14	TGTGCCAGCAGCCAAGGCGGACAGGGCCAGCCCCAGCATTTT	CASSQGGQGQPQHF
TRBV19	.	TRBJ2-7	.	15	TGTGCCAGTAGTAGCGGAGCCGGGACTTTCTACGAGCAGTACTTC	CASSSGAGTFYEQYF
TRBV11-3	.	TRBJ2-3	.	14	TGTGCCAGCAGCTTAGGCAGGGATTCAGATACGCAGTATTTT	CASSLGRDSDTQYF
TRBV24-1	.	TRBJ2-3	.	16	TGTGCCACCAGTGACGGGGAGACACCTAGCACAGATACGCAGTATTTT	CATSDGETPSTDTQYF